The entry below gives a single T cell receptor beta chain sequence along with its context. The source of the sample is a study of blood T cell repertoires in COVID-19. At the level of the study: The study drew acute and convalescent COVID-19 samples from the United States, Italy and Spain. T cells, B-cell-depleted T cells, or PBMCs supplied cDNA or gDNA.

Per the study methods: Reference gene primer amplification yielded estimated nucleated cell counts. Profiled with immunoSEQ multiplex PCR; TCRdb holds only in-frame clones, not every one. V, J and clone size reflect that table, while D and trimming were determined from the DNA. The sample holds about 110,000 clones, around 80% seen once. Germline values: CDR1 SGHNT, CDR2 YYREEE (reference sequence). V lost 1 base and J 6 bases, leaving 16 bases between the germline ends. The CDR3 totals 15 residues. V gene TRBV5-4 combines with J gene TRBJ1-2; D remains ambiguous. The sequenced sample consisted of peripheral blood. The clonotype comes from a woman aged 60 to 75 with acute or convalescent COVID-19. The CDR3 is CASSLSYSLLDGYTF. The CDR3, as DNA: TGTGCCAGCAGCTTGTCCTACAGCCTTTTGGATGGCTACACCTTC. Complete variable domain (other parts from reference TRBV5-4 and TRBJ1-2): ETGVTQSPTHLIKTRGQQVTLRCSSQSGHNTVSWYQQALGQGPQFIFQYYREEENGRGNFPPRFSGLQFPNYSSELNVNALELDDSALYLCASSLSYSLLDGYTFGSGTRLTVV.